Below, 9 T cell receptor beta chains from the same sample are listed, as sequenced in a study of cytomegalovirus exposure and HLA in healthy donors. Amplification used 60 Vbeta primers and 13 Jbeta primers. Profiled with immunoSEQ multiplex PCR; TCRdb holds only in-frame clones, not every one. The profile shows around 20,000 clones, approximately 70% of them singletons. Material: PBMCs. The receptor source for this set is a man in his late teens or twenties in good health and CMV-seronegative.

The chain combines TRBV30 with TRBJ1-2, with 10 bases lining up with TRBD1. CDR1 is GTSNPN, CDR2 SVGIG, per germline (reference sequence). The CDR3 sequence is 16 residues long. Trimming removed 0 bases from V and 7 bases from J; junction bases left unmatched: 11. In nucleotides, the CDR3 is TGTGCCTGGAGTGTAGGACAGGGGGTCTACCTATCTGGCTACACCTTC. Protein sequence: CAWSVGQGVYLSGYTF.

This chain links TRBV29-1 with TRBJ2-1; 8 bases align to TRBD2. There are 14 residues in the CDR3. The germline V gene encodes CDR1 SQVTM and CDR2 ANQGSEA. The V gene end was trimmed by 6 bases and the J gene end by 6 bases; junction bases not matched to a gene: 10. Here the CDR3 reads CSVLLAAPANEQFF. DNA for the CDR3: TGCAGCGTCCTACTAGCGGCCCCGGCCAATGAGCAGTTCTTC.

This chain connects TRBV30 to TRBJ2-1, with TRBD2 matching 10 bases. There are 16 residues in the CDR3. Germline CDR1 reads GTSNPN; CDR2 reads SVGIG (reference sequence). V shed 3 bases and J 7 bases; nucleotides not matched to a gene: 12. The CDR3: CAWSGAGGLIGNEQFF. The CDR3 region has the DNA TGTGCCTGGAGCGGAGCGGGGGGGCTAATAGGAAATGAGCAGTTCTTC.

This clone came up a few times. The CDR3 sequence: CASSQELAGADTQYF. CDR3 nucleotide sequence: TGTGCCAGCAGCCAAGAATTAGCGGGAGCAGATACGCAGTATTTT. The chain links TRBV4-2 to TRBJ2-3; 9 nucleotides agree with TRBD2. The CDR3 extends over 15 amino acids. Germline CDR1 reads LGHNA; CDR2 reads YNFKEQ. V lost 0 bases and J lost 4; bases outside the gene matches: 2.

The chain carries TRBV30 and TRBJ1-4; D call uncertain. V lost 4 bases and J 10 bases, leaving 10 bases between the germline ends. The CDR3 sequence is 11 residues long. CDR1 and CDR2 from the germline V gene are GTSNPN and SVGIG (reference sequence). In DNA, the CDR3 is TGTGCCTGGACAGGATCTGGAAAACTGTTTTTT. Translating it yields CAWTGSGKLFF.

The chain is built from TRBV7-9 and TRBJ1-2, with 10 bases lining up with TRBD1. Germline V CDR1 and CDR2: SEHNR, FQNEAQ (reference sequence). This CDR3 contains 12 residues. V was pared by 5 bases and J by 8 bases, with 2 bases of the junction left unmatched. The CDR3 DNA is TGTGCCAGCAGCCCGGGACAGGGGGGCTACACCTTC. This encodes CASSPGQGGYTF.

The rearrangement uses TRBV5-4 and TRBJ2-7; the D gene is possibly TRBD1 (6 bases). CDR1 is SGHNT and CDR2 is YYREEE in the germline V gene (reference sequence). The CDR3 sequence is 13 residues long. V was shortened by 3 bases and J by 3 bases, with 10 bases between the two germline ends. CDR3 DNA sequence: TGTGCCAGCAGCTCGGGACAAAACTACGAGCAGTACTTC. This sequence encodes CASSSGQNYEQYF.

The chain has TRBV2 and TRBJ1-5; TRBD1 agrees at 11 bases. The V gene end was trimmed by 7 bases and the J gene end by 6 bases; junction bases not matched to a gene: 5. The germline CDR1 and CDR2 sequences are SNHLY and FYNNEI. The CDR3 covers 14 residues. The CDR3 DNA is TGTGCCAGCACCGGGACAGGGGGGACTCAGCCCCAGCATTTT. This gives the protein CASTGTGGTQPQHF. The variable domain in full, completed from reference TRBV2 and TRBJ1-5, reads EPEVTQTPSHQVTQMGQEVILRCVPISNHLYFYWYRQILGQKVEFLVSFYNNEISEKSEIFDDQFSVERPDGSNFTLKIRSTKLEDSAMYFCASTGTGGTQPQHFGDGTRLSIL.

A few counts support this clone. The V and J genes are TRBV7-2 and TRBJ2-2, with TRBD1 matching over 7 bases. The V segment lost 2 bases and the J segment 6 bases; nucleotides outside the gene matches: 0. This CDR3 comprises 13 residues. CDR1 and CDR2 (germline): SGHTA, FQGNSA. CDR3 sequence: CASSLQGAGELFF. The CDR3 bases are TGTGCCAGCAGCTTACAGGGGGCCGGGGAGCTGTTTTTT. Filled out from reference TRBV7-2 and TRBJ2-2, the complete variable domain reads GAGVSQSPSNKVTEKGKDVELRCDPISGHTALYWYRQSLGQGLEFLIYFQGNSAPDKSGLPSDRFSAERTGGSVSTLTIQRTQQEDSAVYLCASSLQGAGELFFGEGSRLTVL.